Sequencing of this T cell receptor beta chain was carried out in a study of blood T cell repertoires in COVID-19. This CDR3 has 16 residues. Looked up from germline, CDR1 is SGHVS and CDR2 is FQNEAQ. Between the trimmed V and J ends, which lost 5 bases and 1 base, there was a span of 14 bases. In the authors' workflow: Reference gene primer amplification gave estimated nucleated cell counts. TCRdb's copy holds only in-frame clones and misses some; the assay was immunoSEQ multiplex PCR. V, J and clone size derive from that table, while D and trimming were established from the DNA sequence. This sample yields roughly 120,000 clones, of which 75% to 90% are seen a single time; over 4% belongs to the top ten.

This chain joins TRBV7-8 and TRBJ1-4; no clear D. The sequence was collected from a woman aged 45 to 65 with acute or convalescent COVID-19. Sequences were obtained from peripheral blood. CDR3 in amino acids: CASSVNRGETNEKLFF. The CDR3 DNA is TGTGCCAGCAGCGTTAACCGCGGGGAAACTAATGAAAAACTGTTTTTT.